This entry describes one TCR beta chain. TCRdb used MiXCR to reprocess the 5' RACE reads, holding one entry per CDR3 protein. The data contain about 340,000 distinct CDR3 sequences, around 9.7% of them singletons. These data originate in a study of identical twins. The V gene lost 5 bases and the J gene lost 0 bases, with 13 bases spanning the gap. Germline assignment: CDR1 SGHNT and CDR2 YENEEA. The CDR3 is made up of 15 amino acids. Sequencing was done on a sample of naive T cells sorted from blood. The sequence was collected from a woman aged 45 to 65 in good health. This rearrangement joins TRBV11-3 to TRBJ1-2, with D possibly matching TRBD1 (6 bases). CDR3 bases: TGTGCCAGCAGCGTAGGACAGACGACTAACTATGGCTACACCTTC. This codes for CASSVGQTTNYGYTF.